One and the same sample provided the 25 T cell receptor beta chains below, sequenced in a study of cytomegalovirus exposure and HLA in healthy donors. Primers included in the PCR were 60 Vbeta and 13 Jbeta primers. Produced via immunoSEQ multiplex PCR; TCRdb's table is partial and in-frame only. The repertoire holds around 110,000 clones, with less than 85% as singletons. What was sequenced was PBMCs. Source of these receptors: a man between 60 and 75 years old in good health and CMV-seronegative.

The chain couples TRBV4-2 to TRBJ1-5; possibly TRBD1 for D (6 bases). The CDR3 is 17 residues long. V gave up 1 base and J gave up 0 bases, with 13 bases separating them. Germline V gene sequence: CDR1 LGHNA, CDR2 YNFKEQ. This CDR3 is CASSQVGRGSSNQPQHF. CDR3 coding DNA: TGTGCCAGCAGCCAAGTTGGGAGGGGGTCTAGCAATCAGCCCCAGCATTTT.

The chain carries TRBV6-5 and TRBJ2-7, with a possible D match to TRBD1 (7 bases). CDR1 and CDR2 from the germline V gene are MNHEY and SVGAGI. The CDR3 runs to 16 residues. Between the trimmed V and J ends, which lost 0 bases and 2 bases, there was a span of 14 bases. The CDR3 bases are TGTGCCAGCAGTTACTCGAACCCAGGGGGGCCCTACGAGCAGTACTTC. It encodes CASSYSNPGGPYEQYF.

The V gene is TRBV6-1, the J gene TRBJ2-3; D is unresolved. V was shortened by 2 bases and J by 7 bases, with 13 bases between the two germline ends. Germline lookup yields CDR1 MNHNS and CDR2 SASEGT. This CDR3 has 14 residues. CDR3 loop: CASSESGSRYTQYF. CDR3 DNA sequence: TGTGCCAGCAGTGAAAGTGGGTCCAGGTATACGCAGTATTTT.

CDR3 loop: CASRDSRNEQFF. The CDR3 bases are TGTGCCAGCAGGGACAGCCGCAATGAGCAGTTCTTC. The chain combines TRBV28 with TRBJ2-1; D possibly corresponds to TRBD1 (6 bases). Germline CDR1 MDHEN, CDR2 SYDVKM. This CDR3 is 12 amino acids long. V was cut by 6 bases and J by 6 bases, with 9 bases left in between.

The chain employs TRBV7-2 and TRBJ1-6, with 7 bases lining up with TRBD1. CDR1 is SGHTA, CDR2 FQGNSA, per germline. The CDR3 runs 15 residues. Losses at the gene ends were 1 base for V and 8 bases for J; bases not matched to a gene: 5. The CDR3 reads CASSLGAGTDSPLHF. The DNA of the CDR3 is TGTGCCAGCAGCTTAGGAGCCGGGACAGATTCACCCCTCCACTTT.

V gene TRBV30 combines with J gene TRBJ2-3; 15 nucleotides line up with TRBD2. The germline CDR1 and CDR2 sequences are GTSNPN and SVGIG (reference sequence). The CDR3 totals 19 residues. With V trimmed by 3 bases and J by 0 bases, 10 bases remained unmatched. The CDR3 sequence is CAWRGWGTSGGPSTDTQYF. The CDR3 region has the DNA TGTGCCTGGAGGGGGTGGGGGACTAGCGGGGGGCCAAGCACAGATACGCAGTATTTT.

This chain links TRBV5-1 with TRBJ2-2; D is perhaps TRBD1 (5 bases). V lost 4 bases, J lost 1 base, and 14 bases lay in between. Germline V gene lookup returns CDR1 SGHRS and CDR2 YFSETQ. This CDR3 has 16 amino acids. In DNA form, the CDR3 reads TGCGCCAGCAGCCTCGAGTCCGGACAGAACACCGGGGAGCTGTTTTTT. Encoded protein: CASSLESGQNTGELFF.

The table lists this clone with a count of one. This chain joins TRBV9 and TRBJ1-1; D call uncertain. The V end was cut by 2 bases, the J end by 6 bases, with 11 bases between. Germline V gene sequence: CDR1 SGDLS, CDR2 YYNGEE. The CDR3 consists of 13 residues. The CDR3 protein is CASSVSQRAEAFF. The CDR3 coding sequence is TGTGCCAGCAGCGTGTCCCAGAGGGCTGAAGCTTTCTTT.

This chain uses TRBV19 with TRBJ1-2; 8 bases fit TRBD1. Per the germline V gene, CDR1 is LNHDA and CDR2 is SQIVND (reference sequence). Trimming at V came to 5 bases and at J to 7 bases, leaving 9 bases not matched to a gene. CDR3 length: 14 amino acids. CDR3 DNA: TGTGCCAGTAGTGTGGGACAGGCTGGAGGTGGCTACACCTTC. Its translation: CASSVGQAGGGYTF.

The rearrangement joins TRBV15 to TRBJ1-1; D gene uncertain. Germline-derived CDR1 and CDR2 are LNHNV and YYDKDF (reference sequence). The CDR3 extends over 13 amino acids. The V end lost 1 base, the J end lost 11 bases, and 14 bases lay between the germline ends. The DNA for the CDR3 is TGTGCCACCAGCAGAGTCAACGAGGGTGTGGCTTTCTTT. Protein: CATSRVNEGVAFF.

This clone was seen once. The gene calls are TRBV30 and TRBJ2-1; D is perhaps TRBD2 (5 bases). The CDR3 loop spans 12 amino acids. CDR1 and CDR2 from the germline V gene are GTSNPN and SVGIG (reference sequence). V shed 2 bases and J shed 12 bases, with 14 bases lying between them. As DNA, the CDR3 is TGTGCCTGGAGTACCCTAGCTGAGGCGCAGTTCTTC. Its translation is CAWSTLAEAQFF. Full variable domain (outside the CDR3, taken from reference TRBV30 and TRBJ2-1): SQTIHQWPATLVQPVGSPLSLECTVEGTSNPNLYWYRQAAGRGLQLLFYSVGIGQISSEVPQNLSASRPQDRQFILSSKKLLLSDSGFYLCAWSTLAEAQFFGPGTRLTVL.

The genes are TRBV2 and TRBJ2-1; TRBD2 matches at 10 bases. Germline trimming cut 4 bases from V and 3 bases from J; bases unmatched to any gene: 0. The CDR3 is 14 residues long. The germline V gene has CDR1 SNHLY and CDR2 FYNNEI. The CDR3 region has the DNA TGTGCCAGCAGTGCTAGCGGGGGCTACAATGAGCAGTTCTTC. Translated: CASSASGGYNEQFF.

The rearrangement joins TRBV28 to TRBJ1-3; D gene ambiguous. CDR1 is MDHEN, CDR2 SYDVKM, per germline. The germline V and J ends were trimmed by 4 bases and 4 bases, with 14 bases remaining between them. The CDR3 is 15 amino acids. Here the CDR3 reads CASSSYPRAGNTIYF. As DNA, the CDR3 is TGTGCCAGCAGTTCTTACCCCAGAGCGGGAAACACCATATATTTT.

V gene TRBV19 combines with J gene TRBJ1-2; 7 bases are a match to TRBD1. Germline values: CDR1 LNHDA, CDR2 SQIVND (reference sequence). Trimming took 3 bases from V and 6 from J; bases not matched to a gene: 4. CDR3 size: 13 residues. CDR3 nucleotide sequence: TGTGCCAGTAGTATCCTGGACAGGAATGGCTACACCTTC. This encodes CASSILDRNGYTF.

This chain joins TRBV6-5 and TRBJ1-4; TRBD1 might be the D (6 bases). Trimming cost V 5 bases and J 7 bases, with 14 bases left between them. Germline V gene sequence: CDR1 MNHEY, CDR2 SVGAGI. CDR3 length equals 14 residues. The CDR3 nucleotides read TGTGCCAGCAGTCAACAGGGATGGAGTGAAAAACTGTTTTTT. The encoded protein is CASSQQGWSEKLFF.

The chain links TRBV18 to TRBJ2-3; 12 positions agree with TRBD2. There are 15 residues in the CDR3. With 2 bases clipped from V and 7 bases from J, the junction kept 4 bases outside the gene matches. The V gene's germline CDR1 is KGHSH and CDR2 LQKENI. CDR3 DNA: TGTGCCAGCTCACCAGGACTAGCGGGGATAAATACGCAGTATTTT. It translates to CASSPGLAGINTQYF.

V is TRBV15 and J is TRBJ2-5, with 12 bases that match TRBD1. The germline CDR1 and CDR2 sequences are LNHNV and YYDKDF (reference sequence). The ends lost 2 bases at V and 5 bases at J; junction bases unmatched: 12. The CDR3 extends over 18 amino acids. Here the CDR3 reads CATSRSHPGTGGWETQYF. The DNA for the CDR3 is TGTGCCACCAGCAGATCTCACCCCGGGACAGGGGGCTGGGAGACCCAGTACTTC.

The J gene is TRBJ2-4, the V gene TRBV6-5; D is unresolved. Germline V gene lookup returns CDR1 MNHEY and CDR2 SVGAGI. This CDR3 is built from 13 residues. Trimming left V 5 bases short and J 0 bases short, with 5 bases between. The CDR3 region has the DNA TGTGCCAGCAGTAATCTAGCCAAAAACATTCAGTACTTC. It is translated as CASSNLAKNIQYF.

On this clone: Other nucleotide sequences from this sample produce the same CDR3. The gene calls are TRBV12-5 and TRBJ2-3; D gene uncertain. Germline values: CDR1 LGHNT, CDR2 FRNRAP. This CDR3 is 14 amino acids long. Trimming removed 1 base from V and 0 bases from J, with 5 bases in between. The chain's CDR3 is CASGLGLSTDTQYF. CDR3 sequence (DNA): TGTGCTAGTGGTTTGGGCCTAAGCACAGATACGCAGTATTTT.

The rearrangement links TRBV7-2 to TRBJ1-2, with TRBD1 matching 8 bases. The CDR3 totals 15 residues. Per germline, CDR1 SGHTA and CDR2 FQGNSA. V was clipped by 2 bases and J by 4 bases; unmatched bases: 6. DNA for the CDR3: TGTGCCAGCAGCTTAAATCCAGGGGGCCTCTATGGCTACACCTTC. Translated: CASSLNPGGLYGYTF.

V is TRBV28 and J is TRBJ1-3; D unresolved. Germline CDR1 reads MDHEN; CDR2 reads SYDVKM. Trimming took 2 bases from V and 0 from J, leaving 5 bases between them. The CDR3 is 14 amino acids. DNA for the CDR3: TGTGCCAGCAGTTTAACTCTCTCTGGAAACACCATATATTTT. As protein: CASSLTLSGNTIYF.

The chain recombines TRBV7-2 with TRBJ1-1; 7 bases are shared with TRBD1. Per the germline V gene, CDR1 is SGHTA and CDR2 is FQGNSA. The CDR3 is 15 amino acids. V was pared by 3 bases and J by 8 bases, with 12 bases of the junction left unmatched. DNA of the CDR3: TGTGCCAGCAGCTTTATGACAGGGATTCGCCCAGAAGCTTTCTTT. Translated: CASSFMTGIRPEAFF.

The chain carries TRBV5-4 and TRBJ2-1, with TRBD2 as a possible D gene (6 bases). Germline CDR1 reads SGHNT; CDR2 reads YYREEE (reference sequence). The V gene lost 0 bases and the J gene lost 5 bases, with 12 bases spanning the gap. This CDR3 spans 15 amino acids. CDR3 region: CASSLGGVRNNEQFF. The CDR3 nucleotides are TGTGCCAGCAGCTTGGGCGGGGTACGGAACAATGAGCAGTTCTTC.

The genes are TRBV7-9 and TRBJ1-6; D remains unclear. Germline loops: CDR1 SEHNR, CDR2 FQNEAQ (reference sequence). The CDR3 totals 12 residues. Deletions cut 4 bases from V and 5 bases from J, with 3 bases between. Here the CDR3 reads CASSYNNSPLHF. DNA of the CDR3: TGTGCCAGCAGCTATAATAATTCACCCCTCCACTTT.

V gene TRBV4-3 combines with J gene TRBJ2-2; 10 bases agree with TRBD1. The CDR3 extends over 18 amino acids. CDR1 and CDR2 from the germline V gene are LGHNA and YSLEER. The ends lost 3 bases at V and 4 bases at J; junction bases unmatched: 11. CDR3 region: CASSQVPGQGLGTGELFF. The DNA for the CDR3 is TGCGCCAGCAGCCAGGTCCCGGGACAGGGGTTGGGCACCGGGGAGCTGTTTTTT.